Listed below are T cell receptor beta chains from one sample, sequenced in a study of blood T cell repertoires in COVID-19. Data came from immunoSEQ multiplex PCR; TCRdb stores just in-frame clones and leaves some out. The sample contains some 490,000 clones, approximately 90% of which appear only once. Sample: PBMCs or T cells enriched from blood (not recorded which). All receptors come from a woman aged 55-75 years who had recovered from COVID-19. The CDR3 runs from the conserved cysteine through the conserved F or W. The D gene is left open where the match is weak. Rows give clone size only sometimes, using once, few, many, or a class for an expanded clone.

abundance	j_gene	v_gene	d_gene	CDR3nt	CDR3aa
.	TRBJ2-1	TRBV15	.	TGTGCCACCAGCGGATCCGGGAAGGAGCAGTTCTTC	CATSGSGKEQFF
.	TRBJ1-2	TRBV3-1/TRBV3-2	.	TGTGCCAGCAGCCCGCTCGGGGGTGGTGGATTAATGTATGGCTACACCTTC	CASSPLGGGGLMYGYTF
.	TRBJ2-1	TRBV24-1	.	TGTGCCACCAGTGACCCGTTGAAGGGAGCCTACAATGAGCAGTTCTTC	CATSDPLKGAYNEQFF
.	TRBJ2-3	TRBV10-3	.	TGTGCCATCAGTCTGACAACTAGCACAGATACGCAGTATTTT	CAISLTTSTDTQYF
.	TRBJ1-3	TRBV5-1	.	TGCGCCAGCAGCCCACCAATCACAACGGGTAGAAACACCATATATTTT	CASSPPITTGRNTIYF
.	TRBJ2-2	TRBV27	TRBD2	TGTGCCAGCAGTTTAACCAGCGGGGAAATCACCGGGGAGCTGTTTTTT	CASSLTSGEITGELFF
.	TRBJ1-5	TRBV6-5	TRBD1	TGTGCCAGCAGAGAGGGGGCAGGGAACCAGCCCCAGCATTTT	CASREGAGNQPQHF
.	TRBJ1-4	TRBV18	.	TGTGCCAGCTCGCCGGGGACAACTAATGAAAAACTGTTTTTT	CASSPGTTNEKLFF
.	TRBJ2-3	TRBV30	TRBD2	TGTGCCTGGATACAGCCGGGACTAGCGGGGGGCACCTTCACAGATACGCAGTATTTT	CAWIQPGLAGGTFTDTQYF
.	TRBJ2-3	TRBV5-4	.	TGTGCCAGCAGCTTGGGGCAGGGGAGAGTGATAGGAACAGATACGCAGTATTTT	CASSLGQGRVIGTDTQYF
.	TRBJ2-2	TRBV29-1	TRBD1	TGCAGCGCGGACAGGTCGGCCGGGGAGCTGTTTTTT	CSADRSAGELFF
few	TRBJ1-2	TRBV18	TRBD1	TGTGCCAGCTCACCGGACAGGGCAAAACTCTATGGCTACACCTTC	CASSPDRAKLYGYTF
.	TRBJ2-7	TRBV6-5	TRBD2	TGTGCCAGCAGTTACACTAGCGGGGGCTCCTACGAGCAGTACTTC	CASSYTSGGSYEQYF
.	TRBJ1-3	TRBV9	TRBD1	TGTGCCAGCAGCCGGGACAGCCACTCTGGAAACACCATATATTTT	CASSRDSHSGNTIYF
once	TRBJ1-2	TRBV7-2	.	TGTGCCAGCAGCTTAACTTCCGTAGGAGGGAACGGCGGCTACACCTTC	CASSLTSVGGNGGYTF
.	TRBJ2-5	TRBV5-1	.	TGCGCCAGCAGCTTGGACAGGGAGACCCAGTACTTC	CASSLDRETQYF